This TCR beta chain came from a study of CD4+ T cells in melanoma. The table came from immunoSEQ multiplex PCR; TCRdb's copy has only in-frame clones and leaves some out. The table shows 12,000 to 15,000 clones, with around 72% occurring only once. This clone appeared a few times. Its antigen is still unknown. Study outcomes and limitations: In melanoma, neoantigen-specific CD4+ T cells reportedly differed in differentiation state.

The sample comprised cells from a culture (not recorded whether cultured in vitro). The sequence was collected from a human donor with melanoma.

CDR3 in DNA: TGTGCCAGCAGTTCCGGGACAGTGTACTCTGGAAACACCATATATTTT. Amino acid sequence: CASSSGTVYSGNTIYF. V gene TRBV6-5 combines with J gene TRBJ1-3; 7 bases align to TRBD1. The V gene end was trimmed by 4 bases and the J gene end by 0 bases; junction bases not matched to a gene: 6. Germline CDR1 MNHEY, CDR2 SVGAGI. The CDR3 contains 16 residues.